The next 9 T cell receptor beta chains were all read from a single sample in a study of T cell changes during pregnancy in multiple sclerosis. Assay used: immunoSEQ multiplex PCR; TCRdb lists only in-frame clones, some missing. The table has some 69,000 clones, more than 90% seen once. This sample comprised peripheral blood, obtained in the second trimester of pregnancy. These receptors were collected from a female donor in good health, enrolled as a control in a pregnancy study.

V usage is TRBV7-3 and J usage is TRBJ2-7; 8 bases line up with TRBD1. CDR3 size: 16 residues. Trimming removed 5 bases from V and 2 bases from J; junction bases left unmatched: 11. Germline CDR1 reads SGHTA; CDR2 reads FQGTGA. CDR3 DNA: TGTGCCAGCAGCCCCGACTGGACAGGGCTCACCTACGAGCAGTACTTC. This translates into CASSPDWTGLTYEQYF.

V gene TRBV7-9 combines with J gene TRBJ2-5; 12 nucleotides match TRBD1. Trimming removed 5 bases from V and 4 bases from J; junction bases left unmatched: 8. Germline lookup yields CDR1 SEHNR and CDR2 FQNEAQ (reference sequence). The CDR3 loop spans 16 amino acids. The CDR3 loop reads CASSPGTGGEGETQYF. The CDR3 nucleotides read TGTGCCAGCAGCCCGGGGACAGGGGGCGAGGGAGAGACCCAGTACTTC.

The V call is TRBV2, the J call TRBJ2-5, with TRBD2 identical over 10 bases. Unmatched junction bases numbered 6, after V lost 3 bases and J lost 5 bases. CDR3 length: 15 amino acids. In germline, CDR1 is SNHLY, CDR2 FYNNEI. The CDR3 region is CASSEEAGGWETQYF. CDR3 coding DNA: TGTGCCAGCAGTGAGGAAGCGGGGGGGTGGGAGACCCAGTACTTC.

The chain is built from TRBV4-2 and TRBJ1-5, with 7 bases matching TRBD1. Germline CDR1 is LGHNA and CDR2 is YNFKEQ. The CDR3 runs to 16 residues. The V and J ends lost 3 bases and 0 bases, in that order; junction bases with no gene match: 5. The CDR3 loop reads CASSQEDRSSNQPQHF. The CDR3 DNA reads as TGTGCCAGCAGCCAGGAGGACAGGAGTAGCAATCAGCCCCAGCATTTT.

The rearrangement joins TRBV18 to TRBJ1-1; D is perhaps TRBD1 (6 bases). Trimming pared 4 bases from V and 5 bases from J, leaving 20 bases between. Germline loops: CDR1 KGHSH, CDR2 LQKENI. This CDR3 has 16 residues. CDR3 coding DNA: TGTGCCAGCTCACAAGCCCCGAGCGACAGGCTGACTGAAGCTTTCTTT. Protein: CASSQAPSDRLTEAFF. The full variable domain, in which reference TRBV18 and TRBJ1-1 provide the parts outside the CDR3, is NAGVMQNPRHLVRRRGQEARLRCSPMKGHSHVYWYRQLPEEGLKFMVYLQKENIIDESGMPKERFSAEFPKEGPSILRIQQVVRGDSAAYFCASSQAPSDRLTEAFFGQGTRLTVV.

This chain uses TRBV20-1 with TRBJ2-7, with a possible D match to TRBD2 (6 bases). V lost 4 bases, J lost 4 bases, and 8 bases lay in between. From germline, CDR1 is DFQATT and CDR2 SNEGSKA (reference sequence). This CDR3 contains 11 residues. The chain's CDR3 is CSAMRGYEQYF. The CDR3 coding sequence is TGCAGTGCTATGCGGGGATACGAGCAGTACTTC.

The chain recombines TRBV6-1 with TRBJ2-1; TRBD1 matches 7 bases. Per the germline V gene, CDR1 is MNHNS and CDR2 is SASEGT. This CDR3 has 14 amino acids. V shed 6 bases, J shed 8 bases, and the junction held 10 bases outside the gene matches. CDR3 in DNA: TGTGCCAGCAGGCCTGGACAGGCTAGGGATGAGCAGTTCTTC. It translates to CASRPGQARDEQFF.

The chain combines TRBV19 with TRBJ1-2; 8 bases align to TRBD1. The germline gives CDR1 LNHDA, CDR2 SQIVND (reference sequence). The CDR3 spans 15 residues. V shed 4 bases and J 5 bases; nucleotides not matched to a gene: 9. CDR3 in DNA: TGTGCCAGTAGTACCCAGGGGGCGACGGGTTATGGCTACACCTTC. Residues: CASSTQGATGYGYTF.

This CDR3 is CASEPHFRETEAFF. CDR3 DNA: TGTGCCAGCGAACCCCATTTTAGGGAGACTGAAGCTTTCTTT. The chain links TRBV6-1 to TRBJ1-1; D call uncertain. The V end lost 8 bases, the J end lost 5 bases, and 18 bases lay between the germline ends. The CDR3 sequence is 14 residues long. Germline CDR1 is MNHNS and CDR2 is SASEGT.